This T cell receptor beta chain was profiled in a study of T cell changes during pregnancy in multiple sclerosis. The CDR3 contains 15 residues. The V gene's germline CDR1 is SGHTA and CDR2 FQGNSA. The ends were cut back, 3 bases at V and 9 bases at J, with 15 bases in the middle. Profiling relied on immunoSEQ multiplex PCR, and the TCRdb table lists in-frame clones only, not all of them. The table includes about 46,000 clones, around 94% detected once. This chain uses TRBV7-2 with TRBJ1-6, with D tentatively TRBD1 (5 bases). The TCR sequence derives from a female donor in good health, enrolled as a control in a pregnancy study. The sequences come from CD4+ T cells from peripheral blood mononuclear cells, collected in the second trimester of pregnancy. CDR3: CASSFPTLGGSPLHF. CDR3 in DNA: TGTGCCAGCAGCTTTCCCACCCTGGGGGGTTCACCCCTCCACTTT.